This is a list of T cell receptor beta chains from one sample in a study of a mutant IDH1 vaccine in newly diagnosed glioma. For these receptors, no antigen is known. Clones were sequenced by immunoSEQ multiplex PCR, and TCRdb holds only the in-frame ones, with some missing. The table records roughly 54,000 clones, 70% to 90% of them present only once. The material sequenced was PBMCs, taken from a glioma patient whose treatment included an IDH1 peptide vaccine. These receptors were collected from a man younger than 45 with glioma. CDR3s include the opening cysteine and the closing phenylalanine or tryptophan. D genes are given only for firm matches. Size is omitted from some rows. Given values are once, few, many or a class for expanded clones.

.	TRBV4-1	.	TRBJ1-2	CASSQAGGTREIIYGYTF	TGCGCCAGCAGCCAAGCGGGAGGGACGCGGGAGATAATCTATGGCTACACCTTC
.	TRBV10-1	TRBD2	TRBJ2-1	CASSESLAGGDEQFF	TGCGCCAGCAGTGAGAGTTTGGCGGGGGGCGATGAGCAGTTCTTC
.	TRBV25-1	.	TRBJ2-3	CASSETPTGPTDTQYF	TGTGCCAGCAGTGAGACTCCGACCGGGCCCACAGATACGCAGTATTTT
.	TRBV5-5	.	TRBJ1-2	CASSLSAEGSNYGYTF	TGTGCCAGCAGCTTATCCGCGGAGGGTTCTAACTATGGCTACACCTTC
.	TRBV7-9	.	TRBJ1-4	CASSLREGRNEKLFF	TGTGCCAGCAGCCTGAGGGAGGGAAGGAATGAAAAACTGTTTTTT
.	TRBV23-1	TRBD1	TRBJ1-5	CANQATGTGVGNQPQHF	TGCGCCAACCAAGCAACGGGGACAGGGGTCGGCAATCAGCCCCAGCATTTT
.	TRBV11-2	TRBD2	TRBJ2-3	CASSSDRGGPVQNTQYF	TGTGCCAGCAGCTCCGACCGGGGGGGGCCGGTTCAAAATACGCAGTATTTT
.	TRBV2	.	TRBJ2-4	CASSEEGQRIAKNIQYF	TGTGCCAGCAGTGAAGAGGGCCAGCGAATAGCCAAAAACATTCAGTACTTC
.	TRBV29-1	.	TRBJ2-5	CSVPDYRLAIATQETQYF	TGCAGCGTTCCCGATTACAGGCTGGCCATAGCGACCCAAGAGACCCAGTACTTC
.	TRBV13	.	TRBJ2-5	CASTFRTLHQETQYF	TGTGCCAGCACCTTCAGGACACTACACCAAGAGACCCAGTACTTC
.	TRBV11-2	.	TRBJ1-3	CASSLMAGTSGNTIYF	TGTGCCAGCAGCTTAATGGCAGGAACGTCTGGAAACACCATATATTTT
.	TRBV6-5	.	TRBJ2-7	CASSKYPGVSYEQYF	TGTGCCAGCAGTAAGTACCCCGGGGTATCCTACGAGCAGTACTTC
.	TRBV5-1	TRBD2	TRBJ2-7	CASSRASGAFYEQYF	TGCGCCAGCAGCAGAGCTAGCGGGGCTTTCTACGAGCAGTACTTC
.	TRBV6-5	.	TRBJ2-7	CASSYGRNSYEQYF	TGTGCCAGCAGTTACGGACGGAACTCCTACGAGCAGTACTTC
.	TRBV10-2	.	TRBJ1-1	CASSEWGYNTEAFF	TGCGCCAGCAGTGAGTGGGGTTATAACACTGAAGCTTTCTTT
.	TRBV7-6	.	TRBJ2-1	CASSLGRVAYEQFF	TGTGCCAGCAGCTTAGGTAGGGTAGCCTATGAGCAGTTCTTC
.	TRBV25-1	TRBD1	TRBJ1-1	CASSEYGTGLPEAFF	TGTGCCAGCAGCGAATACGGGACAGGGCTGCCCGAAGCTTTCTTT
.	TRBV6-1	TRBD2	TRBJ2-1	CASSVTSGGFRNEQFF	TGTGCCAGCAGTGTAACTAGCGGGGGCTTTCGGAATGAGCAGTTCTTC
few	TRBV5-1	TRBD1	TRBJ2-7	CASSLRGGTGESEQYF	TGCGCCAGCAGCTTGCGAGGGGGGACAGGGGAGAGCGAGCAGTACTTC
.	TRBV6-1	.	TRBJ2-1	CASMYRANEQFF	TGTGCCAGCATGTACAGGGCCAATGAGCAGTTCTTC
.	TRBV5-4	.	TRBJ2-6	CASSLRGFGANVLTF	TGTGCCAGCAGCTTGAGGGGGTTTGGGGCCAACGTCCTGACTTTC
.	TRBV6-5	.	TRBJ2-1	CASSKSRQKRDEQFF	TGTGCCAGCAGCAAATCCCGTCAGAAACGGGACGAGCAGTTCTTC
once	TRBV5-4	.	TRBJ2-4	CASSVGHLKNIQYF	TGTGCCAGCAGCGTAGGACACCTGAAAAACATTCAGTACTTC
.	TRBV6-6	.	TRBJ1-2	CASTELGGDGYTF	TGTGCCAGCACAGAATTGGGGGGCGATGGCTACACCTTC
.	TRBV5-1	TRBD2	TRBJ2-2	CASSLVSGLAGDGELFF	TGCGCCAGCAGCTTGGTTTCCGGACTAGCGGGGGACGGGGAGCTGTTTTTT
.	TRBV10-1	.	TRBJ2-5	CASSESPGRETQYF	TGCGCCAGCAGTGAATCGCCCGGGCGAGAGACCCAGTACTTC
.	TRBV6-6	.	TRBJ1-2	CASSYVQGRREGYTF	TGTGCCAGCAGTTACGTCCAGGGGCGGAGGGAGGGCTACACCTTC
.	TRBV19	.	TRBJ1-4	CASAAQTGEREKLFF	TGTGCCAGTGCAGCACAGACAGGAGAAAGAGAAAAACTGTTTTTT
.	TRBV7-9	TRBD2	TRBJ2-1	CASRSYGKRGPLNEQFF	TGTGCCAGCAGGTCCTATGGGAAGCGGGGGCCCCTGAATGAGCAGTTCTTC
.	TRBV6-5	.	TRBJ2-7	CASSYSGLWNYEQYF	TGTGCCAGCAGTTACTCGGGACTTTGGAACTACGAGCAGTACTTC
.	TRBV25-1	TRBD1	TRBJ2-6	CASSDRTGPNVLTF	TGTGCCAGCAGTGACCGGACAGGGCCCAACGTCCTGACTTTC
.	TRBV7-9	.	TRBJ1-1	CASSLGNGENTEAFF	TGTGCCAGCAGCTTAGGTAACGGAGAGAACACTGAAGCTTTCTTT
.	TRBV21-1	.	TRBJ1-6	CARAADRQYNSPLHF	TGTGCCAGGGCCGCCGACCGGCAGTATAATTCACCCCTCCACTTT
.	TRBV5-1	.	TRBJ2-3	CASSLWTDTQYF	TGCGCCAGCAGCCTGTGGACAGATACGCAGTATTTT
.	TRBV10-3	.	TRBJ1-1	CAISEQEGASF	TGTGCCATCAGTGAACAGGAAGGAGCTTCCTTT
.	TRBV18	.	TRBJ2-1	CASSEPDLSDEQFF	TGTGCCAGCTCAGAACCAGATCTCAGCGATGAGCAGTTCTTC
.	TRBV25-1	.	TRBJ1-6	CASSWLELGNSPLHF	TGTGCCAGCAGCTGGCTCGAGTTGGGTAATTCACCCCTCCACTTT
.	TRBV30	.	TRBJ1-3	CAWTKSSGNTIYF	TGTGCCTGGACCAAGAGCTCTGGAAACACCATATATTTT
.	TRBV27	.	TRBJ1-2	CASSVERDGGYGYTF	TGTGCCAGCAGTGTCGAAAGGGACGGAGGCTATGGCTACACCTTC
once	TRBV18	.	TRBJ2-5	CASSPRRTEVETQYF	TGTGCCAGCTCACCACGGCGGACAGAAGTAGAGACCCAGTACTTC